One sample yielded the 21 T cell receptor beta chains listed below, sequenced in a study of shared clonotypes between healthy human individuals. TCRdb's table, derived via immunoSEQ multiplex PCR, lists solely in-frame clones and lacks some. Here the sample spans millions of clones, just over 90% being singletons. Sequences were obtained from naive CD4+ T cells sorted from blood. As to subset: CD45RA+ positively selected. These receptors came from a man aged 18 to 30 in good health.

The genes are TRBV7-2 and TRBJ2-3, with D unresolved. Germline assignment: CDR1 SGHTA and CDR2 FQGNSA. CDR3 length equals 14 residues. The V end lost 1 base, the J end lost 5 bases, and 10 bases lay between the germline ends. CDR3 amino acids: CASSLEARRDTQYF. The CDR3 coding sequence is TGTGCCAGCAGCTTAGAAGCTAGACGAGATACGCAGTATTTT.

The rearrangement links TRBV9 to TRBJ2-2, with D possibly matching TRBD2 (6 bases). The germline V gene has CDR1 SGDLS and CDR2 YYNGEE. The CDR3 runs 15 residues. Trimming took off 5 bases at V and 0 bases at J, with 11 bases between the two ends. The CDR3 nucleotides read TGTGCCAGCAGGTTAGCGGAGACGAACACCGGGGAGCTGTTTTTT. Protein: CASRLAETNTGELFF.

The chain links TRBV23-1 to TRBJ2-7; possibly TRBD2 for D (6 bases). TRBV23-1 is given ORF status, its function remaining uncertain. The CDR3 is 15 residues long. Trimming removed 0 bases from V and 0 bases from J, with 9 bases in between. CDR3 DNA sequence: TGCGCCAGCAGTCAATCGGGGGAGGCCTCCTACGAGCAGTACTTC. Encoded protein: CASSQSGEASYEQYF.

A remark on this clone: The sample holds other DNA sequences that translate to the same CDR3. The chain couples TRBV5-1 to TRBJ2-3; 13 positions match TRBD2. This CDR3 has 17 residues. The V gene's germline CDR1 is SGHRS and CDR2 YFSETQ. J lost 0 bases, V lost 3 bases, and 4 bases had no gene match. The CDR3 DNA reads TGCGCCAGCAGCTCGGGACTAGCGGGGACTAGCACAGATACGCAGTATTTT. Protein sequence: CASSSGLAGTSTDTQYF.

J is TRBJ1-6 and V is TRBV30; D is unresolved. The germline gives CDR1 GTSNPN, CDR2 SVGIG (reference sequence). Trimming removed 5 bases at V and 8 bases at J, with 13 bases between. The CDR3 is 13 residues long. CDR3 sequence (DNA): TGTGCCTGGTCCCTGAGGAACGATTCACCCCTCCACTTT. Translation: CAWSLRNDSPLHF. Looking up the rest from reference TRBV30 and TRBJ1-6 gives the full variable domain: SQTIHQWPATLVQPVGSPLSLECTVEGTSNPNLYWYRQAAGRGLQLLFYSVGIGQISSEVPQNLSASRPQDRQFILSSKKLLLSDSGFYLCAWSLRNDSPLHFGNGTRLTVT.

This clone was found once. V gene TRBV2 combines with J gene TRBJ2-5; D call uncertain. The CDR3 runs to 12 residues. V lost 9 bases, J lost 3 bases, and 11 bases lay in between. CDR1 and CDR2 (germline): SNHLY, FYNNEI. The CDR3 protein is CASSLVEETQYF. Here the CDR3 DNA reads TGTGCCAGTAGCTTGGTAGAAGAGACCCAGTACTTC.

V usage is TRBV19 and J usage is TRBJ1-1, with 9 bases identical to TRBD1. The CDR3 totals 14 residues. V was pared by 8 bases and J by 5 bases, with 9 bases of the junction left unmatched. Per germline, CDR1 LNHDA and CDR2 SQIVND (reference sequence). CDR3 loop: CASSMDRGRTEAFF. CDR3 DNA sequence: TGTGCCAGTTCAATGGACAGGGGAAGGACTGAAGCTTTCTTT.

V is TRBV6-5 and J is TRBJ1-1; D gene unclear. The length of the CDR3 is 14 residues. Trimming shortened V by 6 bases and J by 3 bases, and 14 bases separated the two germline ends. From germline, CDR1 is MNHEY and CDR2 SVGAGI. The CDR3 DNA reads as TGTGCCAGCAGAACCCCAGGAAGTCACACTGAAGCTTTCTTT. It is translated as CASRTPGSHTEAFF.

V gene TRBV28 combines with J gene TRBJ1-1; unclear D gene. V lost 5 bases and J lost 4, with 17 bases in between. This CDR3 contains 15 residues. Germline assignment: CDR1 MDHEN and CDR2 SYDVKM. Here the CDR3 reads CASSPSPIGVTEAFF. CDR3 nucleotide sequence: TGTGCCAGCAGTCCCTCCCCAATCGGGGTCACTGAAGCTTTCTTT.

This sequence joins TRBV10-3 and TRBJ2-3; perhaps TRBD1 as D (6 bases). The germline V gene has CDR1 ENHRY and CDR2 SYGVKD. The CDR3 covers 15 residues. The V and J ends lost 8 bases and 0 bases respectively, with 15 bases between them. CDR3 sequence: CAILRQGPSTDTQYF. In DNA, the CDR3 is TGTGCCATCCTAAGGCAGGGGCCTAGCACAGATACGCAGTATTTT.

The table lists this clone with a few counts. The chain couples TRBV28 to TRBJ1-1; D possibly corresponds to TRBD1 (6 bases). CDR3 size: 13 residues. Germline V CDR1 and CDR2: MDHEN, SYDVKM. The V gene lost 7 bases and the J gene lost 4 bases, with 13 bases spanning the gap. The CDR3 reads CASIKPGVTEAFF. The DNA for the CDR3 is TGTGCCAGCATAAAGCCAGGGGTCACTGAAGCTTTCTTT.

As DNA, the CDR3 is TGTGCCAGCAGCTCCTTGGGAGCCGCGGGAGGTTACTACAATGAGCAGTTCTTC. Encoded protein: CASSSLGAAGGYYNEQFF. The rearrangement uses TRBV7-2 and TRBJ2-1; 8 bases match TRBD2. V shed 4 bases and J 3 bases; nucleotides not matched to a gene: 14. Germline CDR1 and CDR2: SGHTA and FQGNSA. The CDR3 covers 18 residues.

The chain links TRBV5-5 to TRBJ2-7; D unresolved. V gave up 2 bases and J gave up 3 bases, with 12 bases separating them. The CDR3 is made up of 14 amino acids. The germline V gene encodes CDR1 SGHKS and CDR2 YYEKEE (reference sequence). Written as DNA, the CDR3 is TGTGCCAGCAGCTTTTTGCGTATCAACTACGAGCAGTACTTC. Its protein is CASSFLRINYEQYF.

As to this clone: This same CDR3 is encoded by further DNA sequences in the sample. The V gene is TRBV18, the J gene TRBJ2-5; D tentatively fits TRBD1 or TRBD2 (5 bases each). Germline assignment: CDR1 KGHSH and CDR2 LQKENI. The ends were cut back, 8 bases at V and 9 bases at J, with 16 bases in the middle. The CDR3 runs 12 residues. For the CDR3, the DNA is TGTGCCAGCCGGGGCCAAGTTGTGGCCCAGTACTTC. Residues: CASRGQVVAQYF.

This chain uses TRBV5-1 with TRBJ2-1, with D tentatively TRBD2 (5 bases). The CDR3 is made up of 14 amino acids. V lost 3 bases and J lost 0, with 7 bases in between. Germline V gene lookup returns CDR1 SGHRS and CDR2 YFSETQ. CDR3: CASSSAVSYNEQFF. The DNA for the CDR3 is TGCGCCAGCAGCTCAGCGGTCTCCTACAATGAGCAGTTCTTC.

The V call is TRBV6-5, the J call TRBJ2-1; 10 bases match TRBD2. Germline values: CDR1 MNHEY, CDR2 SVGAGI. The CDR3 extends over 14 amino acids. The V segment lost 5 bases and the J segment 13 bases; nucleotides outside the gene matches: 11. CDR3: CASSGRGLAASQFF. DNA for the CDR3: TGTGCCAGCAGTGGGAGAGGACTAGCGGCCTCCCAGTTCTTC.

The gene calls are TRBV10-3 and TRBJ1-4; D call uncertain. The length of the CDR3 is 13 residues. V was shortened by 1 base and J by 4 bases, with 4 bases between the two germline ends. Germline lookup yields CDR1 ENHRY and CDR2 SYGVKD. CDR3 sequence (DNA): TGTGCCATCAGTGAGTTGGTTAATGAAAAACTGTTTTTT. As protein: CAISELVNEKLFF.

The chain links TRBV5-5 to TRBJ2-7; D not resolved. There are 15 residues in the CDR3. Germline CDR1 SGHKS, CDR2 YYEKEE (reference sequence). The V end lost 2 bases, the J end lost 0 bases, and 12 bases lay between the germline ends. In DNA form, the CDR3 reads TGTGCCAGCAGCTTTCTGGTCAGCATCTCCTACGAGCAGTACTTC. It translates to CASSFLVSISYEQYF.

For this clone: The sample holds other DNA sequences that translate to the same CDR3. V gene TRBV10-3 combines with J gene TRBJ2-3; D gene uncertain. Germline CDR1 ENHRY, CDR2 SYGVKD. CDR3 length equals 12 residues. V lost 4 bases and J lost 4, with 6 bases in between. The CDR3 DNA is TGTGCCATCAGTGCGGGTGCAGATACGCAGTATTTT. Amino acid sequence: CAISAGADTQYF.

The chain carries TRBV7-6 and TRBJ1-4; 9 nucleotides agree with TRBD1. This CDR3 has 17 residues. V was pared by 5 bases and J by 0 bases, with 7 bases of the junction left unmatched. Germline V gives CDR1 SGHVS, CDR2 FNYEAQ. DNA for the CDR3: TGTGCCAGCAGCATAGGGACAGGGTTAACAACTAATGAAAAACTGTTTTTT. It encodes CASSIGTGLTTNEKLFF.

This rearrangement joins TRBV6-6 to TRBJ2-5; D is possibly TRBD2 (5 bases). Trimming stripped 2 bases from V and 5 bases from J, with 9 bases between. There are 13 residues in the CDR3. Germline V CDR1 and CDR2: MNHNY, SVGAGI (reference sequence). This CDR3 is CASSYPSGETQYF. In DNA form, the CDR3 reads TGTGCCAGCAGTTACCCCTCGGGGGAGACCCAGTACTTC.